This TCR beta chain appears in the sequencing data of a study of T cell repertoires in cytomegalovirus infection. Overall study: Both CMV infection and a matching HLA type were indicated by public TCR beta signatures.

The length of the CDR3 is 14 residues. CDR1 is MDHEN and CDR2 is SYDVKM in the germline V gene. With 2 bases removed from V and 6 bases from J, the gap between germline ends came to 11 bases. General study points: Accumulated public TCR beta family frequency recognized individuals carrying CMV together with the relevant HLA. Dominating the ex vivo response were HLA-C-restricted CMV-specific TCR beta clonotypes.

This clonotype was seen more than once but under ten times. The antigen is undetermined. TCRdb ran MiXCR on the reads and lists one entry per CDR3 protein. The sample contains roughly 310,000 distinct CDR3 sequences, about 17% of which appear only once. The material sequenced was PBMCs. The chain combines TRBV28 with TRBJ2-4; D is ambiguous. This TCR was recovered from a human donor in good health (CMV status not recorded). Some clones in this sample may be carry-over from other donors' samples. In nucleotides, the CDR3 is TGTGCCAGCAGTTTAACCGGGCCTCCAAACATTCAGTACTTC. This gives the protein CASSLTGPPNIQYF.